The clone carrying this TCR beta chain was picked up many times. The target antigen is unknown. This entry belongs to a study of CD8+CD57+ T cells in acquired aplastic anemia. Across the study: Across the sorted CD4+ and CD8+ cells, DNA amounts averaged 3.2 ug.

The study profiled TCR beta VDJ and CDR3 using genomic DNA as template. A single record per CDR3 protein comes from TCRdb applying MiXCR to the reads. The table shows 150,000 to 200,000 distinct CDR3 sequences, with around half occurring only once. In patients chosen for sequencing, flow cytometry had shown CD8+CD57+ cell expansion. Study outcomes and limitations: Common to patients and controls were approximately 30 CD8+ CDR3 sequences. Patients were compared with controls for CD8+ Simpson's diversity, and no significant difference emerged.

The clonotype was recovered from a human donor with aplastic anemia. The source material was sorted CD4+, CD8+, or CD8+CD57+ T cells (not recorded which) from PBMCs.

Here the CDR3 reads CASSDQGTLRGYTF. In nucleotides, the CDR3 is TGTGCCAGCAGTGATCAGGGTACTTTAAGAGGCTACACCTTC. The rearrangement links TRBV2 to TRBJ1-2; D is possibly TRBD1 (5 bases). Trimming left V 3 bases short and J 8 bases short, with 16 bases between. The CDR3 is 14 residues long. The germline gives CDR1 SNHLY, CDR2 FYNNEI.